This record covers a single T cell receptor beta chain. This CDR3 has 17 residues. The V gene lost 8 bases and the J gene lost 8 bases, with 28 bases spanning the gap. Germline V gene sequence: CDR1 SNHLY, CDR2 FYNNEI. This record comes from a study of blood T cell repertoires in COVID-19. Study-wide background: T cells, B-cell-depleted T cells, or PBMCs supplied cDNA or gDNA.

How the authors handled the data: Amplification from reference gene primers served as the basis for estimated nucleated cell counts. Method: immunoSEQ multiplex PCR; TCRdb's copy keeps in-frame clones and lacks some. Clone size and the V and J calls come from that table; the DNA yielded D and trimming. The table includes a few hundred thousand clones, approximately 77% detected once. The sample taken for sequencing was peripheral blood. The origin of this receptor is a woman older than 75 with acute or convalescent COVID-19. The chain employs TRBV2 and TRBJ2-1; the D gene is possibly TRBD1 (6 bases). The chain's CDR3 is CASSTLRGTGSFDEQFF. CDR3 bases: TGTGCCAGCTCTACACTTAGGGGAACAGGGAGTTTCGATGAGCAGTTCTTC. The full variable domain, its missing parts supplied by reference TRBV2 and TRBJ2-1, is EPEVTQTPSHQVTQMGQEVILRCVPISNHLYFYWYRQILGQKVEFLVSFYNNEISEKSEIFDDQFSVERPDGSNFTLKIRSTKLEDSAMYFCASSTLRGTGSFDEQFFGPGTRLTVL.